This entry concerns a single TCR beta chain. This entry is derived from a study of T cell changes during pregnancy in multiple sclerosis. From germline, CDR1 is SGHTA and CDR2 FQGNSA. The CDR3 runs to 15 residues. The V end was cut by 1 base, the J end by 5 bases, with 12 bases between. Data came from immunoSEQ multiplex PCR; TCRdb stores just in-frame clones and leaves some out. The table has nearly 60,000 clones, roughly 89% seen once. This chain joins TRBV7-2 and TRBJ1-5, with D possibly TRBD1 on 5 matching bases. The clonotype was recovered from a female donor in good health, enrolled as a control in a pregnancy study. This material consisted of CD4+ T cells from peripheral blood mononuclear cells, taken after pregnancy. The CDR3 coding sequence is TGTGCCAGCAGCTTAGGTCAGGGCTCCTATCAGCCCCAGCATTTT. Its protein product is CASSLGQGSYQPQHF.